These T cell receptor beta chains were read from a single sample in a study of radiotherapy plus CTLA-4 blockade in lung cancer. Only in-frame clones appear in the TCRdb table, and some are missing; sequencing was by immunoSEQ multiplex PCR. The sample has more than 75,000 clones; around 83% are singletons. Sequencing was performed on peripheral blood, taken from a patient treated with radiotherapy plus ipilimumab. The receptors derive from a human donor with non-small cell lung cancer that progressed on radiotherapy plus ipilimumab. Both conserved end residues are part of each CDR3. Fields, in order: J gene, clone size, V gene, D gene, CDR3 protein, CDR3 DNA. D genes are given only for firm matches. Clone size is not always given. Where it is, it says once, few, many or a class for expanded clones.

TRBJ1-1 | . | TRBV29-1 | . | CSVEGRMNTEAFF | TGCAGCGTTGAGGGACGGATGAACACTGAAGCTTTCTTT
TRBJ1-3 | few | TRBV9 | TRBD1 | CASSGPTGDSGNTIYF | TGTGCCAGCAGCGGCCCGACAGGGGACTCTGGAAACACCATATATTTT
TRBJ1-5 | . | TRBV5-1 | . | CASSLAPDSNQPQHF | TGCGCCAGCAGCTTGGCCCCAGATAGCAATCAGCCCCAGCATTTT
TRBJ2-7 | . | TRBV5-1 | TRBD2 | CASSLNLGGSSYEQYF | TGCGCCAGCAGCTTGAACCTCGGGGGGAGCTCCTACGAGCAGTACTTC
TRBJ2-3 | . | TRBV7-3 | . | CASSSGAPDTQYF | TGTGCCAGCAGCTCGGGAGCCCCAGATACGCAGTATTTT
TRBJ2-3 | . | TRBV7-2 | TRBD2 | CASSLGPPGTSFDTQYF | TGTGCCAGCAGCTTAGGCCCTCCCGGGACTAGTTTCGATACGCAGTATTTT
TRBJ2-7 | . | TRBV4-2 | TRBD1 | CASSRDRALSYEQYF | TGTGCCAGCAGCCGTGACAGGGCGCTGTCCTACGAGCAGTACTTC
TRBJ1-1 | . | TRBV6-5 | . | CASSWGPTNTEAFF | TGTGCCAGCAGTTGGGGACCCACGAACACTGAAGCTTTCTTT
TRBJ2-1 | . | TRBV11-2 | . | CASSLVVAVLGNEQFF | TGTGCCAGCAGCTTAGTGGTTGCCGTCCTCGGGAATGAGCAGTTCTTC
TRBJ2-1 | . | TRBV14 | . | CASSRWEGEDLSYNEQFF | TGTGCCAGCAGCCGCTGGGAGGGGGAAGACCTTTCCTACAATGAGCAGTTCTTC
TRBJ1-5 | once | TRBV2 | . | CASSVSRGGNQPQHF | TGTGCCAGCAGTGTTAGTAGGGGTGGCAATCAGCCCCAGCATTTT
TRBJ2-5 | . | TRBV12-5 | . | CASGFGGPGQETQYF | TGTGCTAGTGGTTTTGGGGGCCCTGGACAAGAGACCCAGTACTTC
TRBJ1-1 | . | TRBV5-1 | TRBD1 | CASSPDRTRREAFF | TGCGCCAGCAGCCCGGACAGGACCCGGAGGGAAGCTTTCTTT
TRBJ2-1 | . | TRBV18 | TRBD1 | CASSPPGGDLLNEQFF | TGTGCCAGCTCACCCCCAGGGGGCGATCTACTAAATGAGCAGTTCTTC
TRBJ2-2 | once | TRBV2 | TRBD1 | CAGDKQGQGTGELFF | TGTGCCGGCGATAAACAGGGGCAAGGGACCGGGGAGCTGTTTTTT
TRBJ2-5 | . | TRBV5-1 | . | CASSFPQETQYF | TGCGCCAGCAGCTTCCCTCAAGAGACCCAGTACTTC
TRBJ1-4 | . | TRBV7-9 | . | CASSSGNEKLFF | TGTGCCAGCAGCTCAGGGAACGAAAAACTGTTTTTT
TRBJ1-2 | . | TRBV6-5 | TRBD1 | CASRGTGVSYGYTF | TGTGCCAGCCGGGGGACAGGGGTCAGCTATGGCTACACCTTC
TRBJ2-4 | . | TRBV10-1 | . | CASSDQGLAKNIQYF | TGCGCCAGCAGTGACCAGGGACTAGCCAAAAACATTCAGTACTTC
TRBJ2-5 | . | TRBV4-1 | . | CASSQVRSQETQYF | TGCGCCAGCAGCCAAGTAAGGAGTCAAGAGACCCAGTACTTC
TRBJ1-5 | . | TRBV20-1 | . | CSAGQGQPQHF | TGCAGTGCTGGTCAGGGTCAGCCCCAGCATTTT
TRBJ2-1 | few | TRBV7-2 | TRBD2 | CASSLGIASGHEQFF | TGTGCCAGCAGCTTAGGTATAGCTAGCGGGCATGAGCAGTTCTTC
TRBJ2-7 | . | TRBV9 | TRBD1 | CASSAPGQGTYEQYF | TGTGCCAGCAGCGCACCGGGACAGGGCACCTACGAGCAGTACTTC
TRBJ2-1 | . | TRBV2 | TRBD2 | CASVPGLENYNEQFF | TGTGCCAGCGTACCGGGACTAGAAAACTACAATGAGCAGTTCTTC
TRBJ2-5 | . | TRBV5-4 | TRBD1 | CASSLTGGETQYF | TGTGCCAGCAGCTTAACAGGGGGGGAGACCCAGTACTTC
TRBJ2-7 | . | TRBV4-1 | TRBD2 | CASSQDSGTSEPYEQYF | TGCGCCAGCAGCCAAGATTCAGGGACTAGCGAGCCTTACGAGCAGTACTTC
TRBJ2-5 | . | TRBV30 | . | CAWSILGGRETQYF | TGTGCCTGGAGTATTTTAGGGGGGCGGGAGACCCAGTACTTC
TRBJ2-2 | . | TRBV10-3 | . | CAISERLPGAGELFF | TGTGCCATCAGTGAGCGGCTCCCGGGGGCCGGGGAGCTGTTTTTT
TRBJ2-5 | . | TRBV7-6 | . | CASSRNRLVEETQYF | TGTGCCAGCAGCCGAAACCGACTAGTCGAGGAGACCCAGTACTTC
TRBJ1-5 | . | TRBV5-6 | . | CASSPGYGNQPQHF | TGTGCCAGCAGCCCAGGGTATGGCAATCAGCCCCAGCATTTT
TRBJ2-3 | . | TRBV28 | TRBD2 | CASSLSGNTDTQYF | TGTGCCAGCAGTCTTAGCGGGAACACAGATACGCAGTATTTT
TRBJ2-5 | . | TRBV15 | TRBD2 | CATSRVGSGSFQETQYF | TGTGCCACCAGCAGAGTTGGTAGCGGGAGCTTCCAAGAGACCCAGTACTTC
TRBJ2-7 | once | TRBV18 | TRBD1 | CASSPGQGNVYEQYF | TGTGCCAGCTCGCCTGGACAGGGAAATGTCTACGAGCAGTACTTC
TRBJ2-2 | . | TRBV2 | TRBD1 | CASSPGTANTGELFF | TGTGCCAGCAGTCCCGGGACAGCAAACACCGGGGAGCTGTTTTTT
TRBJ2-7 | . | TRBV11-2 | . | CASSLQQGPTYEQYF | TGTGCCAGCAGCTTACAGCAGGGCCCTACCTACGAGCAGTACTTC
TRBJ2-3 | . | TRBV5-1 | . | CASSLAGGLAQDTQYF | TGCGCCAGCAGCTTGGCCGGCGGGTTAGCGCAAGATACGCAGTATTTT
TRBJ2-2 | . | TRBV19 | TRBD2 | CASSILAGLSVGELFF | TGTGCCAGTAGTATTCTAGCGGGGCTTTCGGTTGGGGAGCTGTTTTTT
TRBJ1-1 | . | TRBV5-1 | TRBD1 | CASSLGQGGTEAFF | TGCGCCAGCAGCTTGGGACAGGGGGGCACTGAAGCTTTCTTT
TRBJ2-1 | . | TRBV6-1 | TRBD2 | CASSGLAGGLDEQFF | TGTGCCAGCAGTGGACTAGCGGGAGGGCTAGATGAGCAGTTCTTC
TRBJ2-4 | . | TRBV6-5 | . | CASFNLGMKNIQYF | TGTGCCAGTTTTAACCTTGGCATGAAAAACATTCAGTACTTC
TRBJ2-6 | . | TRBV4-2 | TRBD2 | CASSQSPSALPPGLAGAGANVLTF | TGTGCCAGCAGCCAATCTCCTTCTGCGCTCCCCCCGGGACTAGCGGGAGCTGGGGCCAACGTCCTGACTTTC
TRBJ1-2 | few | TRBV9 | TRBD1 | CASSVGGQGESYGYTF | TGTGCCAGCAGCGTAGGGGGACAGGGGGAGAGCTATGGCTACACCTTC